This T cell receptor (beta chain) was profiled in a study of PD-1 blockade in classical Hodgkin lymphoma. Generated by immunoSEQ multiplex PCR, the TCRdb table keeps only in-frame clones and is missing some. The sample holds tens of thousands of clones, about four fifths seen once. In regard to this clone: Its cognate antigen is unknown.

The sample's time point: cycle 4 day 1 (C4D1), after around six weeks of nivolumab. There was relapse after autologous stem cell transplantation in every patient, and there was variation in brentuximab vedotin exposure. Findings and limits, study-wide: Baseline TCR diversity was reportedly lower in newly diagnosed patients than healthy donors. By C4D1, diversity of CD4+ TCRs had risen significantly, whereas that of CD8+ TCRs had not.

CDR1 and CDR2 from the germline V gene are SQVTM and ANQGSEA. With 5 bases removed from V and 9 bases from J, the gap between germline ends came to 17 bases. CDR3 length: 13 amino acids. The chain uses TRBV29-1 and TRBJ1-5; no clear D. The specimen was peripheral blood mononuclear cells (PBMCs), collected before the fourth cycle of nivolumab. This sequence originates from a human donor with classical Hodgkin lymphoma. The CDR3 is CSVSDGQNGPQHF. In nucleotides, the CDR3 is TGCAGCGTTTCGGACGGGCAAAACGGGCCCCAGCATTTT. Drawing the rest from reference TRBV29-1 and TRBJ1-5, the complete variable domain is SAVISQKPSRDICQRGTSLTIQCQVDSQVTMMFWYRQQPGQSLTLIATANQGSEATYESGFVIDKFPISRPNLTFSTLTVSNMSPEDSSIYLCSVSDGQNGPQHFGDGTRLSIL.